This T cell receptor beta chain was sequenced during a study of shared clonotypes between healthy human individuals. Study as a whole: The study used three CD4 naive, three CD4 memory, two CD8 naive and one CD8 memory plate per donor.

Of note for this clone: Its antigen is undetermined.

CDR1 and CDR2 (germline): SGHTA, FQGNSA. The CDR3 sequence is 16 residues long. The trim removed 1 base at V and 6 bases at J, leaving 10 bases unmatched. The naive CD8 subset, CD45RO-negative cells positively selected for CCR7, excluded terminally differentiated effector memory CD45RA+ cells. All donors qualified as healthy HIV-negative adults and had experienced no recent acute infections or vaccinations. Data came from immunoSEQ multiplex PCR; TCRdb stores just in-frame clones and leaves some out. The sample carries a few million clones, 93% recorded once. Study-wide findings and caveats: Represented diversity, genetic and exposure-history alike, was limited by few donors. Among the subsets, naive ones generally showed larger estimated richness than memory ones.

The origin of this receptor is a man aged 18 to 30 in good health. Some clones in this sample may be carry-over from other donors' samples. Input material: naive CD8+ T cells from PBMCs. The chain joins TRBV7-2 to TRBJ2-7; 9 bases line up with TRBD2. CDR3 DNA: TGTGCCAGCAGCTTAGTTGTCCTAGCGGGGTTGACCGAGCAGTACTTC. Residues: CASSLVVLAGLTEQYF. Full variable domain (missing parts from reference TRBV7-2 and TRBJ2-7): GAGVSQSPSNKVTEKGKDVELRCDPISGHTALYWYRQSLGQGLEFLIYFQGNSAPDKSGLPSDRFSAERTGGSVSTLTIQRTQQEDSAVYLCASSLVVLAGLTEQYFGPGTRLTVT.